A single sample is the source of the 7 T cell receptor beta chains below, sequenced in a study of T cell responses to AZD1222 COVID-19 vaccine. The repertoire was sequenced with immunoSEQ multiplex PCR; TCRdb's copy has only in-frame clones and lacks some. The sample gives 90,000 to 120,000 clones, around 92% of which show up once; approximately 8.9% is in the top ten. The sequences come from peripheral blood, collected 28 days after the second AZD1222 dose. Receptors originate from an adult who received the AZD1222 COVID-19 vaccine.

This clone has only a few counts. CDR3 bases: TGTGCCAGCAGCGGGATAATAGTCCACGAGCAGTACTTC. Translation: CASSGIIVHEQYF. J is TRBJ2-7 and V is TRBV9; D is ambiguous. Trimming cost V 3 bases and J 5 bases, with 12 bases left between them. The V gene's germline CDR1 is SGDLS and CDR2 YYNGEE. CDR3 size: 13 residues.

The chain links TRBV6-5 to TRBJ2-3, with D perhaps assigned TRBD1 or TRBD2 (5 bases each). CDR3 size: 16 residues. Per the germline V gene, CDR1 is MNHEY and CDR2 is SVGAGI. V lost 1 base, J lost 0 bases, and 11 bases lay in between. CDR3 DNA sequence: TGTGCCAGCAGTTACTTGGGACGATCGAGCACAGATACGCAGTATTTT. Protein product: CASSYLGRSSTDTQYF.

CDR3 region: CASSTQQGGEQYF. For the CDR3, the DNA is TGTGCCAGCAGCACACAACAGGGTGGCGAGCAGTACTTC. This rearrangement joins TRBV14 to TRBJ2-7; possible D gene TRBD1, 6 bases. CDR3 size: 13 residues. V was trimmed by 5 bases and J by 6 bases, leaving 14 bases between them. CDR1 SGHDN and CDR2 FVKESK come from the germline V gene.

J is TRBJ1-5 and V is TRBV19; 7 bases match TRBD1. V dropped 3 bases and J dropped 4; count of bases not matched to a gene: 6. The germline V gene has CDR1 LNHDA and CDR2 SQIVND (reference sequence). The CDR3 runs to 15 residues. CDR3 nucleotides: TGTGCCAGTAGTATGCCGGGACAGCCAAATCAGCCCCAGCATTTT. Protein product: CASSMPGQPNQPQHF.

The chain uses TRBV2 and TRBJ1-5; TRBD1 is a possible D gene (5 bases). Trimming removed 1 base at V and 6 bases at J, with 10 bases between. The CDR3 is made up of 14 amino acids. Germline-derived CDR1 and CDR2 are SNHLY and FYNNEI. This CDR3 reads CASSEEGVGQPQHF. The CDR3 DNA reads as TGTGCCAGCAGTGAAGAAGGGGTCGGTCAGCCCCAGCATTTT.

The chain recombines TRBV30 with TRBJ1-3; 7 bases align to TRBD1. V was pared by 3 bases and J by 0 bases, with 2 bases of the junction left unmatched. The length of the CDR3 is 14 residues. Germline V gene sequence: CDR1 GTSNPN, CDR2 SVGIG (reference sequence). The CDR3 region is CAWSTGDSGNTIYF. For the CDR3, the DNA is TGTGCCTGGAGCACAGGGGACTCTGGAAACACCATATATTTT. Full variable domain (remainder filled in from reference TRBV30 and TRBJ1-3): SQTIHQWPATLVQPVGSPLSLECTVEGTSNPNLYWYRQAAGRGLQLLFYSVGIGQISSEVPQNLSASRPQDRQFILSSKKLLLSDSGFYLCAWSTGDSGNTIYFGEGSWLTVV.

The chain is built from TRBV27 and TRBJ2-7; 9 bases fit TRBD1. This CDR3 comprises 15 residues. Trimming removed 2 bases from V and 2 bases from J; junction bases left unmatched: 4. CDR1 MNHEY and CDR2 SMNVEV come from the germline V gene (reference sequence). The CDR3 DNA follows: TGTGCCAGCAGTTTAGGGACAGGGCTGCCCTACGAGCAGTACTTC. Amino acids: CASSLGTGLPYEQYF.